This T cell receptor beta chain was captured in a study of Graves' ophthalmopathy and Graves' hyperthyroidism. Hyperthyroidism patients, aged 18 to 65, were newly diagnosed, under 2 months' duration. Other autoimmune diseases, uncontrolled infections, pregnancy or lactation excluded patients from enrollment. Sampling over 8 ml of fresh peripheral blood provided the PBMCs. Amplification targeted the TCR beta CDR3 regions, with RNA transcripts as the source material. First-round RT-PCR with HTBI primers preceded a second-round multiplex PCR. MiXCR, applied by TCRdb to the multiplex PCR reads, yields one record per CDR3 protein. The sample includes 400,000 to 450,000 distinct CDR3 sequences, approximately 21% of them seen just once. General study findings and limits: In blood appeared most of the expanded thyroid clonotypes whose frequency exceeded 0.001.

The CDR3 loop spans 13 amino acids. Germline CDR1 SGHAT, CDR2 FQNNGV. The V end was cut by 5 bases, the J end by 4 bases, with 11 bases between. This clonotype was detected ten times or more. Its target is unknown. V and J are TRBV11-2 and TRBJ1-2; tentatively, D is TRBD1 (5 bases). The sample consisted of peripheral blood. This receptor was taken from a woman younger than 35 with stable Graves' hyperthyroidism. As DNA, the CDR3 is TGTGCCAGCAGCATTCAGGGATTCTATGGCTACACCTTC. This codes for CASSIQGFYGYTF.